A single sample is the source of the 18 T cell receptor beta chains below, sequenced in a study of identical twins. From the 5' RACE reads, TCRdb called clonotypes with MiXCR, one entry per CDR3 protein. The table has roughly 470,000 distinct CDR3 sequences, roughly an eighth seen once. These data were likewise used in another study, on yellow fever vaccine responses in identical twins.

The sequenced sample was CD4+ T cells sorted from blood. The receptor source for this set is a woman aged 18 to 35 in good health.

This clonotype was recorded a few times. The chain joins TRBV10-2 to TRBJ2-1; tentative D call: TRBD2 (5 bases). The CDR3 covers 13 residues. V lost 0 bases, J lost 6 bases, and 6 bases lay in between. The V gene's germline CDR1 is WSHSY and CDR2 SAAADI. The CDR3 loop reads CASSESRANEQFF. For the CDR3, the DNA is TGCGCCAGCAGTGAGTCGCGGGCCAATGAGCAGTTCTTC.

V is TRBV19 and J is TRBJ2-2; D ambiguous. The CDR3 length is 17 residues. V was pared by 0 bases and J by 8 bases, with 19 bases between. The germline V gene encodes CDR1 LNHDA and CDR2 SQIVND (reference sequence). CDR3 loop: CASSIDLVRPIRGELFF. As DNA, the CDR3 is TGTGCCAGTAGTATAGATTTGGTTCGGCCTATTCGAGGGGAGCTGTTTTTT.

This chain uses TRBV4-3 with TRBJ2-1; D remains unclear. Trimming shortened V by 3 bases and J by 0 bases, and 9 bases separated the two germline ends. The germline gives CDR1 LGHNA, CDR2 YSLEER. The CDR3 runs 15 residues. CDR3 in DNA: TGCGCCAGCAGCCAGCAGCCGGGCTCCTACAATGAGCAGTTCTTC. This encodes CASSQQPGSYNEQFF.

This clonotype has more than one count but fewer than ten. V usage is TRBV7-2 and J usage is TRBJ2-3; no clear D gene. The CDR3 consists of 12 residues. Germline V lookup: CDR1 SGHTA, CDR2 FQGNSA. Trimming stripped 9 bases from V and 3 bases from J, with 10 bases between. The CDR3 spells CARGGLTDTQYF. The CDR3 region has the DNA TGTGCCAGGGGCGGCCTGACAGATACGCAGTATTTT.

The table lists this clonotype with a few counts. The genes are TRBV20-1 and TRBJ2-4; 7 bases map to TRBD2. J gave up 4 bases and V 6 bases, and 6 bases lay outside the gene matches. Germline CDR1 is DFQATT and CDR2 is SNEGSKA (reference sequence). The CDR3 totals 13 residues. CDR3 in amino acids: CSASLARKNIQYF. The CDR3 nucleotides are TGCAGTGCCTCACTAGCGAGAAAAAACATTCAGTACTTC.

Details on this clonotype: Since a much larger clone is just one base distant, this may be a read error. This rearrangement joins TRBV12-3 or TRBV12-4 to TRBJ2-1; D may be TRBD1 (5 bases). This CDR3 spans 15 amino acids. CDR3 sequence (DNA): TGTGCCAGCAGTTTTTGGACACTTTCCTACAATGAGCAGTCCTTC. Translation: CASSFWTLSYNEQSF.

The chain couples TRBV6-6 to TRBJ2-2; TRBD1 agrees at 7 bases. The junction had 5 bases not matched to a gene; V was cut back by 5 bases and J by 2 bases. The CDR3 length is 15 residues. Germline V gene sequence: CDR1 MNHNY, CDR2 SVGAGI (reference sequence). As DNA, the CDR3 is TGTGCCAGCAGTCGACAGGGTATAAACACCGGGGAGCTGTTTTTT. Translation gives CASSRQGINTGELFF.

This clonotype turned up a few times. This chain joins TRBV30 and TRBJ2-1; D is perhaps TRBD1 or TRBD2 (6 bases each). CDR3 size: 14 residues. The germline V and J ends were trimmed by 1 base and 5 bases, with 12 bases remaining between them. The germline V gene has CDR1 GTSNPN and CDR2 SVGIG (reference sequence). The CDR3 nucleotides read TGTGCCTGGAGTGGTCTCGGGGGCAACAATGAGCAGTTCTTC. Amino acids: CAWSGLGGNNEQFF.

The chain combines TRBV11-3 with TRBJ2-1; 14 nucleotides match TRBD2. J gave up 7 bases and V 0 bases, and 5 bases lay outside the gene matches. Germline values: CDR1 SGHNT, CDR2 YENEEA. The CDR3 consists of 17 residues. The CDR3 DNA sequence: TGTGCCAGCAGCTTAGATGGGACTAGCGGGAGAAGGAATGAGCAGTTCTTC. It specifies CASSLDGTSGRRNEQFF.

This clonotype was recorded a few times. The chain is built from TRBV18 and TRBJ2-7, with TRBD1 as a possible D gene (6 bases). The germline gives CDR1 KGHSH, CDR2 LQKENI. The CDR3 loop spans 18 amino acids. V was pared by 2 bases and J by 7 bases, with 27 bases between. As DNA, the CDR3 is TGTGCCAGCTCACCATGGGGAAGCCGGACAGTGACCTTGGGGGAGCAGTACTTC. Its translation: CASSPWGSRTVTLGEQYF.

V is TRBV29-1 and J is TRBJ1-2; no reliable D call. CDR3 length: 13 residues. V gave up 3 bases and J gave up 3 bases, with 11 bases separating them. Per germline, CDR1 SQVTM and CDR2 ANQGSEA. The CDR3: CSVDSGSYYGYTF. The CDR3 DNA reads as TGCAGCGTTGACTCAGGATCGTACTATGGCTACACCTTC.

This clonotype has a handful of counts. As DNA, the CDR3 is TGTGCCAGCAACAAAGCCGCCGGGGAGTCCTACGAGCAGTACTTC. This sequence encodes CASNKAAGESYEQYF. The chain employs TRBV7-9 and TRBJ2-7; TRBD2 might be the D (5 bases). Germline CDR1 SEHNR, CDR2 FQNEAQ (reference sequence). This CDR3 spans 15 amino acids. With 7 bases removed from V and 1 base from J, the gap between germline ends came to 17 bases.

This clonotype was detected many times. This chain links TRBV12-3 or TRBV12-4 with TRBJ2-7; 13 nucleotides align to TRBD2. With 3 bases clipped from V and 0 bases from J, the junction kept 2 bases outside the gene matches. CDR3 length equals 16 residues. CDR3 sequence (DNA): TGTGCCAGCAGTTTGGGACTAGCGGGGTTCTCCTACGAGCAGTACTTC. It yields the protein CASSLGLAGFSYEQYF.

A few counts support this clonotype. The chain employs TRBV30 and TRBJ2-2; TRBD1 is a possible D gene (5 bases). Germline CDR1 GTSNPN, CDR2 SVGIG (reference sequence). This CDR3 is built from 14 residues. V lost 0 bases to trimming and J lost 7 bases, with 12 bases between them. The CDR3 reads CAWSVQVGVGELFF. The DNA of the CDR3 is TGTGCCTGGAGTGTACAGGTCGGCGTCGGGGAGCTGTTTTTT.

This clonotype was seen more than once but under ten times. The chain recombines TRBV30 with TRBJ2-7, with D possibly TRBD2 on 5 matching bases. This CDR3 is built from 13 residues. Germline V gene lookup returns CDR1 GTSNPN and CDR2 SVGIG (reference sequence). V gave up 2 bases and J gave up 5 bases, with 13 bases separating them. The CDR3 coding sequence is TGTGCCTGGAGTCCGGGGTTTCCTAACGAGCAGTACTTC. Translated, it gives CAWSPGFPNEQYF.

The gene calls are TRBV6-5 and TRBJ2-1; a weak D match, TRBD2 (5 bases). Trimming cost V 4 bases and J 9 bases, with 16 bases left between them. This CDR3 has 14 amino acids. The V gene's germline CDR1 is MNHEY and CDR2 SVGAGI. The CDR3 region has the DNA TGTGCCAGCAGTTCCCCGGACTTGGTTGGTGAGCAGTTCTTC. It codes for CASSSPDLVGEQFF.

This rearrangement joins TRBV29-1 to TRBJ2-7; 8 nucleotides agree with TRBD1. Per the germline V gene, CDR1 is SQVTM and CDR2 is ANQGSEA. The CDR3 sequence is 11 residues long. The trim removed 8 bases at V and 6 bases at J, leaving 6 bases unmatched. For the CDR3, the DNA is TGCAGCCTTAGGACAGGGCCCGAGCAGTACTTC. Translating it yields CSLRTGPEQYF.

The chain recombines TRBV20-1 with TRBJ1-3; tentatively, D is TRBD1 (6 bases). V lost 5 bases, J lost 0 bases, and 8 bases lay in between. The V gene's germline CDR1 is DFQATT and CDR2 SNEGSKA (reference sequence). This CDR3 is built from 13 residues. The chain's CDR3 is CSARTASGNTIYF. The DNA for the CDR3 is TGCAGTGCTCGGACAGCCTCTGGAAACACCATATATTTT.